This T cell receptor (beta chain) was identified during a study of T-cell memory formation after mild COVID-19. Each CDR3 protein gets one entry after TCRdb re-called the 5' RACE reads with MiXCR. Of about 340,000 distinct CDR3 sequences listed, 20% to 25% are singletons. The sample was PBMCs or a T cell subset sorted from them (not recorded which). The sequence was collected from a young man who had mild COVID-19 (a few samples of this study predate the infection). Cell type and time point are not known.

The chain's CDR3 is CASAGLAGGQETQYF. For the CDR3, the DNA is TGTGCCAGCGCGGGACTAGCGGGGGGGCAAGAGACCCAGTACTTC. This chain joins TRBV11-2 and TRBJ2-5, with TRBD2 matching 16 bases. CDR1 is SGHAT and CDR2 is FQNNGV in the germline V gene. After removal of 8 bases from V and 2 bases from J, the junction contained 2 bases not matched to a gene. The CDR3 has 15 residues.